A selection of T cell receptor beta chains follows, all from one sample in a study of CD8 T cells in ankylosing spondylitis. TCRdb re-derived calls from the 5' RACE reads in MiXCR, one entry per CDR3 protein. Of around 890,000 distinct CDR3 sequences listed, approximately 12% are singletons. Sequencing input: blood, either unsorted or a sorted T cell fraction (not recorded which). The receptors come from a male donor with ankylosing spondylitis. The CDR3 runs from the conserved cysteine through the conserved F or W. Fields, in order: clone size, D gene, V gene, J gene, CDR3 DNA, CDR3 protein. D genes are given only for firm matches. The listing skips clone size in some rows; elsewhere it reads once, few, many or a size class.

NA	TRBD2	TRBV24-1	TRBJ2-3	TGTGCCACCAGTGATGCAACTCTAGCGGGAGTCACAGCTACGCAGTATTTT	CATSDATLAGVTATQYF
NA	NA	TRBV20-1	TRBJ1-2	TGCAGTGCTAGGCTCTTGGGGTATGGCTACACCTTC	CSARLLGYGYTF
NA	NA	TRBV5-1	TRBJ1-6	TGCGCCAGCAGCTCAGCCGGGACGGATAATTCACCCCTCCACTTT	CASSSAGTDNSPLHF
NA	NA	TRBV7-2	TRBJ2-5	TGTGCCAGCAGCTTATGGTCGAACCTCCAAGAGACCCAGTACTTC	CASSLWSNLQETQYF
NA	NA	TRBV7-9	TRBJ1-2	TGTGCCAGCAGCGATCACAGGGCTTCTTGGTATGGCTACACCTTC	CASSDHRASWYGYTF
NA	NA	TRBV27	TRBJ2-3	TGTGCCAGCAGTTTGCAGGAGGGCACCGATACGCAGTATTTT	CASSLQEGTDTQYF
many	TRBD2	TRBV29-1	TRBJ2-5	TGCAGCGTCTCTGGGACTAGCGGGAGATCGTGGGAGACCCAGTACTTC	CSVSGTSGRSWETQYF
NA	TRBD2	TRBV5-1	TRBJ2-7	TGCGCCAGCAGCCGGACTAGCGGGAGATCCTACGAGCAGTACTTC	CASSRTSGRSYEQYF
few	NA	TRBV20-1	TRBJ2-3	TGCAGTGCTACAACCCCCAAATCTCTTAGCACAGATACGCAGTATTTT	CSATTPKSLSTDTQYF
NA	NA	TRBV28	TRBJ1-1	TGTGCCAGCAGAAGGAGGGGGGCTGGTAGGAGGAACACTGAAGCTTTCTTT	CASRRRGAGRRNTEAFF
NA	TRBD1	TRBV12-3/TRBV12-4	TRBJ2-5	TGTGCCAGCAGTGACCCACAGGGGGTTGAGGAGACCCAGTACTTC	CASSDPQGVEETQYF
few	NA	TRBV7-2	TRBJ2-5	TGTGCCAGCAGTTCGGTCCTACAAGAGACCCAGTACTTC	CASSSVLQETQYF
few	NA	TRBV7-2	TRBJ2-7	TGTGCCAGCAGCTTACTAGGGCTCGGCTACGAGCAGTACTTC	CASSLLGLGYEQYF
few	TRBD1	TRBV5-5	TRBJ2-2	TGTGCCAGCAGGAGGACAGGGTGGACCGGGGAGCTGTTTTTT	CASRRTGWTGELFF
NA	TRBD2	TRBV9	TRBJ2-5	TGTGCCAGCAGCGTTGACGCCGGGGGGGAGACCCAGTACTTC	CASSVDAGGETQYF
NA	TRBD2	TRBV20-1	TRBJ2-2	TGCAGTGCTAGTACCCTAGCGGGATTGAACACCGGGGAGCTGTTTTTT	CSASTLAGLNTGELFF
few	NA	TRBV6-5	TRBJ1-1	TGTGCCAGCAGTTACTACGGGGGGCGGGTCACTGAAGCTTTCTTT	CASSYYGGRVTEAFF
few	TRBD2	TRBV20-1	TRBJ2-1	TGCAGTGCTTTTAGCGGGGGGGGATACAATGAGCAGTTCTTC	CSAFSGGGYNEQFF
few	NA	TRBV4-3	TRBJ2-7	TGCGCCAGCAGCCGGGGGCCTTCTTCCTACGAGCAGTACTTC	CASSRGPSSYEQYF
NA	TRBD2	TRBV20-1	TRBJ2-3	TGCAGTGCCTGGACTAGCGGGGGGGTCACAGATACGCAGTATTTT	CSAWTSGGVTDTQYF
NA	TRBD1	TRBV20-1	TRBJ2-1	TGCAGTGCTAGTAGGGCGGACAGGTCTTACAATGAGCAGTTCTTC	CSASRADRSYNEQFF
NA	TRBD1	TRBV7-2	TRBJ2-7	TGTGCCAGCAGCTTATCGGGACAGGGTGGCGAGCAGTACTTC	CASSLSGQGGEQYF
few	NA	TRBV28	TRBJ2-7	TGTGCCAGCAGTCTCCCGGGAGCTTACTCCTACGAGCAGTACTTC	CASSLPGAYSYEQYF
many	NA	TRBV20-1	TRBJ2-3	TGCAGTGCGAGAGGGAGGTCTTCGTTAAGCACAGATACGCAGTATTTT	CSARGRSSLSTDTQYF
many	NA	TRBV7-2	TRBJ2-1	TGTGCCAGCAGCTTATCTAGGTCCTACAATGAGCAGTTCTTC	CASSLSRSYNEQFF
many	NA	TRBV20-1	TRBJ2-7	TGCAGTGCGCAGAGGGCTAGCCTCGTGGGCTACGAGCAGTACTTC	CSAQRASLVGYEQYF
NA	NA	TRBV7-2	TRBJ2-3	TGTGCCAGCAGCTTATTGGTATTAAGCACAGATACGCAGTATTTT	CASSLLVLSTDTQYF